This entry describes one T cell receptor (beta chain). Its antigen remains unidentified. The data derive from a study of cytomegalovirus exposure and HLA in healthy donors. General observations from the study: Cytomegalovirus-associated status was assigned to approximately 160 TCR beta chains.

The study ran its PCR with 60 Vbeta and 13 Jbeta primers. Assay used: immunoSEQ multiplex PCR; TCRdb lists only in-frame clones, some missing. The sample yields roughly 76,000 clones, 86% seen once. Trimming shortened V by 4 bases and J by 4 bases, and 17 bases separated the two germline ends. The CDR3 spans 16 residues. The origin of this receptor is a woman aged 25 to 39 in good health and CMV-seronegative. Material: PBMCs. The V and J genes are TRBV23-1 and TRBJ1-3, with a weak D call TRBD1 (5 bases). TRBV23-1 falls under the ORF class, with uncertain function. The CDR3 loop is CASSPPWGSSGNTIYF. In nucleotides, the CDR3 is TGCGCCAGCAGTCCCCCCTGGGGCAGCTCCGGAAACACCATATATTTT.